This T cell receptor beta chain was captured by sequencing in a study of shared clonotypes between healthy human individuals (dated by TCRdb to between 2020 and 2021). With respect to the entire study: Two women and three men aged 18 to 49 years were included in the cohort. For each donor, three plates each were used for CD4 naive and CD4 memory, two plates were used for CD8 naive, and one plate was used for CD8 memory. Blood TCR repertoires of about five healthy adults were deeply sequenced to estimate repertoire size and the extent of clonotype sharing between individuals. Libraries were prepared and TCR repertoires were sequenced by different laboratories using diverse techniques, in order to increase sequencing depth and limit assay-specific biases. Per donor, leukapheresis produced somewhere between about 0.85 and 8.9 billion PBMCs. On the study overall, not on this receptor specifically: Because the study included only a small number of donors, the genetic and exposure-history diversity represented was limited. Based on pairwise subsampling, the degree of clonotype sharing among donors was expected to be affected by sequencing depth. Across a few donors, approximately 4.6% of naive CD4, approximately 3.5% of naive CD8, 2.3% of memory CD4, and approximately 0.4% of memory CD8 clonotypes were shared. Compared with non-shared clonotypes, the clonotypes found in all four sorted-subset donors had higher generation probabilities. Estimated clonotype richness was generally larger for naive than for memory subsets. Sampling was restricted to blood, and TCR repertoires in tissues likely differ from the TCR repertoires found in blood. Rarefaction of sorted-subset datasets indicated incomplete sequencing despite the large sequencing depth.

Using the deep immunoSEQ assay, multiplex PCR amplified TCR CDR3 regions from genomic DNA. Genomic DNA extracted from each cell subset was distributed evenly over all wells of several immunoSEQ 96-well plates, and each plate served as one replicate. Each replicate PCR for sorted subsets received about 180 ng genomic DNA, equal to about 30,000 T cell genomes. Purified libraries were quantified with a Qubit 3.0 fluorometer, sized on a Bioanalyzer 2100, and re-quantified with the KAPA Library Quantification kit. A separate single-read 150-cycle Illumina NextSeq 550 flow cell was used to sequence each immunoSEQ 96-well plate. Per the source publication's procedure: The immunoSEQ output contained only junctional sequences without quality scores, so filtering could not match that applied to full-length reads. To assign V/J genes and CDR3, sequences were annotated using PyIR, a Python wrapper for IgBLAST v1.9, with IMGT germline references. Reads were filtered out if the reads had weak V/J assignments (E-value above 1e-6), no CDR3, stop codons, out-of-frame junctions, or ambiguous translated residues. V3J clonotypes were defined as sequences sharing an identical inferred V gene, J gene, and CDR3 amino acid sequence. The percentage overlap between two repertoires was calculated by dividing the number of shared unique clonotypes by the size of the smaller repertoire. Richness of each repertoire was evaluated using RTK rarefaction, the Chao1 estimator, and Recon v2.1 estimates of unobserved clonotypes. OLGA was used to compute generation probabilities for all TCRbeta clonotypes that the gDNA method yielded from a few donors. Held by TCRdb, this immuneACCESS table contains in-frame sequences only and omits some clones. Under half of the omission traces to an unresolved V gene where checked; the cause of the rest is unknown. The V and J calls and clone size were taken over from that table, and D and trimming were inferred from the DNA. The sample table shows 2 million to 2.5 million clones, and 85% to 95% are seen once. Of the sample, roughly 1.8% is held by the ten largest clones.

Trimming removed 10 bases from V and 4 bases from J, leaving 10 bases between the germline ends. From the germline V gene, CDR1 is SGHTA and CDR2 is FQGNSA. Its CDR3 holds 11 amino acids, cysteine through phenylalanine. Only the CDR3 portion is preserved as DNA: 33 bases, with reading frame beginning at the first base. About this clone: The target of this receptor is not known. No per-base quality is available; no much larger clone lies one base away.

CD8 naive samples were CD45RO-negative cells positively selected for CCR7, giving a CD45RA+CCR7+ population that excluded TemRA cells. The donors were healthy, HIV-negative adults with no recently reported acute infections or vaccinations. Only Caucasian adults living in Nashville, Tennessee, USA were represented among the donors. After blood collection by leukapheresis, PBMCs were isolated using Ficoll-Histopaque density gradient centrifugation and then cryopreserved in the vapor phase of liquid nitrogen. Analytical flow cytometry was used to check the purity and quantity of each magnetically sorted T cell population. From each sorted fraction, genomic DNA was isolated and quantified by UV absorbance on a Nanodrop 2000c.

Input material: naive CD8+ T cells from PBMCs. The cell subset or site label of this sample denotes: CD45RA+CCR7+. The receptor was isolated from a man aged 18 to 35 in good health. Some clones in this sample may be carry-over from other donors' samples. In this chain, TRBV7-2 is recombined with TRBJ2-5, with the D gene possibly TRBD1 or TRBD2, each one fitting 5 bases. The CDR3 amino acid sequence is: CATGTGETQYF. The DNA is as follows: TGTGCCACGGGGACCGGAGAGACCCAGTACTTC.